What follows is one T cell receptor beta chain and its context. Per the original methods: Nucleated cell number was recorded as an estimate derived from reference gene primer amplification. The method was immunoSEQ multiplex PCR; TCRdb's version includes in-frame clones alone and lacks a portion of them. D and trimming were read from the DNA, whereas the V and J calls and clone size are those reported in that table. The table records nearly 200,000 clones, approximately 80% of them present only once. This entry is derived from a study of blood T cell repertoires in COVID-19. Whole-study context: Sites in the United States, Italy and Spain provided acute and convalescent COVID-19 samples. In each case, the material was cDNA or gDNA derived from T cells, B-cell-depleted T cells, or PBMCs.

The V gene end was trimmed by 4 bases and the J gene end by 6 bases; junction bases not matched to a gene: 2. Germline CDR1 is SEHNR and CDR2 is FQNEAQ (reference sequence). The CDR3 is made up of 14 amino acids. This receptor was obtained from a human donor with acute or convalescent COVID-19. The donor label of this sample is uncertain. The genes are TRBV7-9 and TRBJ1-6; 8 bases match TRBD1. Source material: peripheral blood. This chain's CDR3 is CASSSGQVNSPLHF. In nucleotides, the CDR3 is TGTGCCAGCAGCTCGGGACAGGTTAATTCACCCCTCCACTTT.